A selection of T cell receptor beta chains follows, all from one sample in a study of Ad26.COV2.S vaccination and SARS-CoV-2 variants. Using immunoSEQ multiplex PCR, the repertoire was profiled, and TCRdb retains in-frame clones only, with some absent. Among about 480,000 clones listed, 87% were seen once. The source material was peripheral blood, sampled in a trial of Ad26.COV2.S vaccine versus placebo. The receptors were gathered from a person between 18 and 60 years old who received the Ad26.COV2.S COVID-19 vaccine or a placebo. Each CDR3 is given with its conserved first and last residue. The D gene is left open where the match is weak. Only some rows state a clone size, as once, few, many or a class for expanded clones.

V	D	size	J	DNA	CDR3
TRBV2	TRBD2	once	TRBJ2-5	TGTGCCAGCAGTGATATAGCGGGAGGGGAGACCCAGTACTTC	CASSDIAGGETQYF
TRBV5-6	-	-	TRBJ2-1	TGTGCCAGCAGCTTATACGCAAACCCGAGCTCCTACAATGAGCAGTTCTTC	CASSLYANPSSYNEQFF
TRBV19	-	once	TRBJ2-2	TGTGCCAGTAGTGTAGGGGGTAGGACCGGGGAGCTGTTTTTT	CASSVGGRTGELFF
TRBV3-1/TRBV3-2	-	many	TRBJ1-1	TGTGCCAGCAGGGGGGTGGCGAACACTGAAGCTTTCTTT	CASRGVANTEAFF
TRBV7-3	-	once	TRBJ2-5	TGTGCCAGCAGCTTATCTCAGGAGTCGACCCAGTACTTC	CASSLSQESTQYF
TRBV18	TRBD1	-	TRBJ2-1	TGTGCCAGCTCACCCAAACAGGGGGCAGTACATGAGCAGTTCTTC	CASSPKQGAVHEQFF
TRBV7-3	-	-	TRBJ1-2	TGTGCCAGCAGTCCCGATTACACGCCGACTTATGGCTACACCTTC	CASSPDYTPTYGYTF
TRBV18	TRBD2	-	TRBJ2-4	TGTGCCAGCTCACCACCCCGACTAGCGGGAGAAAACATTCAGTACTTC	CASSPPRLAGENIQYF
TRBV4-2	-	-	TRBJ2-2	TGTGCCAGCAGCCAAGATGATTGGGCAGGGGGGGGATCCGCGAACACCGGGGAGCTGTTTTTT	CASSQDDWAGGGSANTGELFF
TRBV9	-	few	TRBJ2-3	TGTGCCAGCAGCCAAACCCCGGGACCCGGCGGAGTAAATACGCAGTATTTT	CASSQTPGPGGVNTQYF
TRBV3-1/TRBV3-2	TRBD2	-	TRBJ2-1	TGTGCCAGCAGCCAATTCCTGCCAAGCGGGGGACTAGCGGGCCGCTCCTACAATGAGCAGTTCTTC	CASSQFLPSGGLAGRSYNEQFF
TRBV19	-	-	TRBJ2-3	TGTGCCAGTAGTTCAAACGCCCAGGGTACGCAGTATTTT	CASSSNAQGTQYF
TRBV4-3	-	-	TRBJ1-5	TGCGCCAGCAGCCTTTTTGTCGGGGGCCCCGGTCAGCCCCAGCATTTT	CASSLFVGGPGQPQHF
TRBV9	-	few	TRBJ1-3	TGTGCCAGCAGCGTAGTCCCAGGGAAGGGAAACACCATATATTTT	CASSVVPGKGNTIYF
TRBV19	-	few	TRBJ2-1	TGTGCCACTACCGATCTCAATGAGCAGTTCTTC	CATTDLNEQFF
TRBV30	TRBD1	-	TRBJ1-6	TGTGCCTGGAAAGGGACAGCCAATTCACCCCTCCACTTT	CAWKGTANSPLHF
TRBV28	TRBD1	-	TRBJ2-5	TGTGCCAGCAGTTTCAGGGACAGGGCAAAGCAAGGAGAGACCCAGTACTTC	CASSFRDRAKQGETQYF
TRBV9	TRBD1	-	TRBJ1-2	TGTGCCAGCAGCGTAGGGGGACAGTTTAGTTATGGCTACACCTTC	CASSVGGQFSYGYTF
TRBV6-4	-	-	TRBJ2-6	TGTGCCAGCAGTGACAGGGCGAACTCTGGGGCCAACGTCCTGACTTTC	CASSDRANSGANVLTF
TRBV5-1	TRBD1	-	TRBJ2-6	TGCGCCAGCAGCTCACAGGGGGCGGGAGGGGCCAACGTCCTGACTTTC	CASSSQGAGGANVLTF
TRBV25-1	TRBD1	-	TRBJ1-1	TGTGCCAGCAGGAGACAGGGGACATTGAACACTGAAGCTTTCTTT	CASRRQGTLNTEAFF
TRBV4-3	-	few	TRBJ1-1	TGCGCCAGCAGCCAAGACGGGCAGAACACTGAAGCTTTCTTT	CASSQDGQNTEAFF
TRBV11-1	TRBD2	-	TRBJ2-1	TGTGCCACTAGATTAGCGGGAGGTCAGAATGAGCAGTTCTTC	CATRLAGGQNEQFF
TRBV5-1	TRBD1	-	TRBJ1-1	TGCGCCAGCAGCTTGGGGGACAGGAGCAAAGCTTTCTTT	CASSLGDRSKAFF
TRBV6-5	-	once	TRBJ1-1	TGTGCCAGCAGTTACTCGATCAGGGGTTATACTGAAGCTTTCTTT	CASSYSIRGYTEAFF
TRBV7-8	-	-	TRBJ1-1	TGTGCCAGCAGCTTAGTCGGCTCGAGGAACACTGAAGCTTTCTTT	CASSLVGSRNTEAFF
TRBV19	-	-	TRBJ2-3	TGTGCCAGTAGTTTGGGGGGCACAGATACGCAGTATTTT	CASSLGGTDTQYF
TRBV28	-	-	TRBJ2-5	TGTGCCAGCAGTTTCGGCAGGGTAGAGGAGACCCAGTACTTC	CASSFGRVEETQYF
TRBV30	TRBD1	-	TRBJ1-4	TGTGCCTGGAGCGGACAGGCTCTGAATGAAAAACTGTTTTTT	CAWSGQALNEKLFF
TRBV5-1	-	-	TRBJ1-6	TGCGCCAGCGCGGCGGGGGACTCCTATAATTCACCCCTCCACTTT	CASAAGDSYNSPLHF
TRBV9	-	-	TRBJ2-3	TGTGCCAGCAGCCCCACCGGGGCGAGCACAGATACGCAGTATTTT	CASSPTGASTDTQYF
TRBV20-1	-	-	TRBJ1-3	TGCAGTGCTAGTCGGGGGACATTCTCTGGAAACACCATATATTTT	CSASRGTFSGNTIYF
TRBV27	-	-	TRBJ1-2	TGTGCCAGCAGTTTATCGATTGGTCAGCGATATGGCTACACCTTC	CASSLSIGQRYGYTF
TRBV19	-	once	TRBJ1-3	TGTGCCAGTAGTCCTCCTATCGCAGGACAACGGAACACCATATATTTT	CASSPPIAGQRNTIYF
TRBV6-2/TRBV6-3	-	-	TRBJ2-7	TGTGCCAGCAGTTACTACCAGTACGGAATCGAGTACTTC	CASSYYQYGIEYF
TRBV5-1	TRBD2	-	TRBJ2-1	TGCGCCAGCAGCTCGGGACTAGCGGGAGCGGATGAGCAGTTCTTC	CASSSGLAGADEQFF
TRBV30	TRBD1	-	TRBJ2-7	TGTGCCTGGAGTCCCGTGGACAGGTTCTCCTACGAGCAGTACTTC	CAWSPVDRFSYEQYF